This is a list of T cell receptor beta chains from one sample in a study of CD8+ T cells in alopecia areata. TCRdb keeps only in-frame clones here, not all; method: immunoSEQ multiplex PCR. The sample records 95,000 to 120,000 clones, roughly 56% being singletons. The source was CD4+ T cells sorted from blood, collected at week 24, from a patient treated with tofacitinib. These receptors originate from a human donor with alopecia areata. The CDR3 runs from the conserved cysteine through the conserved F or W. The D gene is left open where the match is weak. Some rows have no size entry. The others give once, few or many, or a class for an expanded clone.

TRBJ2-7 - TRBV5-1 - CASSLDGSSYEQYF TGCGCCAGCAGCTTGGATGGAAGCTCCTACGAGCAGTACTTC
TRBJ2-7 - TRBV7-2 - CASSLGRQNNEQYF TGTGCCAGCAGCTTAGGTCGGCAGAATAACGAGCAGTACTTC
TRBJ1-4 - TRBV27 - CASSYRDRSGEKLFF TGTGCCAGCAGTTACAGGGACCGCTCGGGTGAAAAACTGTTTTTT
TRBJ2-5 - TRBV29-1 few CSVLTLLGETQYF TGCAGCGTTTTGACACTACTAGGAGAGACCCAGTACTTC
TRBJ2-5 TRBD2 TRBV7-8 - CASSGGTSGETQYF TGTGCCAGCAGCGGGGGGACTAGTGGGGAGACCCAGTACTTC
TRBJ2-7 TRBD1 TRBV6-5 - CASSRPGQGAREQYF TGTGCCAGCAGTCGGCCGGGACAGGGGGCACGAGAGCAGTACTTC
TRBJ2-7 TRBD1 TRBV5-1 few CASSNSPGTGSEQYF TGCGCCAGCAGCAATAGTCCCGGGACAGGGAGCGAGCAGTACTTC
TRBJ1-1 - TRBV29-1 - CSALTDTEAFF TGCAGCGCGTTGACAGACACTGAAGCTTTCTTT
TRBJ2-2 TRBD2 TRBV27 few CASSMAGGRTGELFF TGTGCCAGCAGTATGGCGGGGGGGCGTACCGGGGAGCTGTTTTTT
TRBJ2-1 - TRBV29-1 - CSVEGGGGEQFF TGCAGCGTTGAAGGAGGGGGAGGTGAGCAGTTCTTC